This TCR beta chain appears in the sequencing data of a study of cytomegalovirus exposure and HLA in healthy donors. Whole-study context: Early released data comprised about 90 million unique TCRs from HLA-typed donors. Points from the study as a whole: The authors listed 150 to 200 TCR beta chains as cytomegalovirus-associated.

Amplification used 60 Vbeta primers and 13 Jbeta primers. Sequencing was performed with immunoSEQ multiplex PCR; in TCRdb, only in-frame clones are kept and a portion is missing. This sample has over 70,000 clones, with less than 80% found just once. As regards this clone: Its antigen is not identified.

CDR1 and CDR2 (germline): KGHSH, LQKENI. The CDR3 runs to 15 residues. The V gene lost 2 bases and the J gene lost 6 bases, with 16 bases spanning the gap. Although they were nominally healthy when sampled, donors likely had unrecorded immune exposures. This TCR derives from a young man in good health and CMV-seronegative. Sequences were obtained from PBMCs. This chain joins TRBV18 and TRBJ1-1; D unclear. The CDR3 DNA reads as TGTGCCAGCTCACCATCGTGGAGCGGAGGCCCTGAAGCTTTCTTT. Translated: CASSPSWSGGPEAFF.